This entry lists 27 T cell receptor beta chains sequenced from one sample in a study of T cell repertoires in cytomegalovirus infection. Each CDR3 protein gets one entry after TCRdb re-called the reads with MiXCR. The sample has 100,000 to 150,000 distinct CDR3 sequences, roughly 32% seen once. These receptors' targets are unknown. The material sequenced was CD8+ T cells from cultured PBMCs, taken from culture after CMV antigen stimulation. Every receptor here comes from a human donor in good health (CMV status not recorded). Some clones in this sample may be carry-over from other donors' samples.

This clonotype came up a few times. Here the CDR3 DNA reads TGTGCCAGCACTGGCGGGCGGTACAATGAGCAGTTCTTC. It specifies CASTGGRYNEQFF. V is TRBV12-3 or TRBV12-4 and J is TRBJ2-1; a possible D gene is TRBD2 (5 bases). The CDR3 runs to 13 residues. V gave up 7 bases and J gave up 4 bases, with 11 bases separating them.

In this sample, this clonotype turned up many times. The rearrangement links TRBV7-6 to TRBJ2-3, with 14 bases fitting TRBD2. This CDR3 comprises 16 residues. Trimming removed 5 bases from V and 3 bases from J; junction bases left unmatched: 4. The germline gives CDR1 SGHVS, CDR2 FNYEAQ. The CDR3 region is CASSGRLAGGTDTQYF. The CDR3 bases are TGTGCCAGCAGCGGAAGACTAGCGGGGGGGACAGATACGCAGTATTTT. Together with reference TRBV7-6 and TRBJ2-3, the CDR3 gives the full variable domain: GAGVSQSPRYKVTKRGQDVALRCDPISGHVSLYWYRQALGQGPEFLTYFNYEAQQDKSGLPNDRFSAERPEGSISTLTIQRTEQRDSAMYRCASSGRLAGGTDTQYFGPGTRLTVL.

This CDR3 reads CASSQRTDRLFYYGYTF. The CDR3 DNA reads as TGCGCCAGCAGCCAGCGGACGGACAGACTCTTTTACTATGGCTACACCTTC. This sequence joins TRBV4-3 and TRBJ1-2; a possible D gene is TRBD1 (6 bases). Trimming cost V 3 bases and J 3 bases, with 20 bases left between them. CDR3 length equals 17 residues. Germline CDR1 LGHNA, CDR2 YSLEER.

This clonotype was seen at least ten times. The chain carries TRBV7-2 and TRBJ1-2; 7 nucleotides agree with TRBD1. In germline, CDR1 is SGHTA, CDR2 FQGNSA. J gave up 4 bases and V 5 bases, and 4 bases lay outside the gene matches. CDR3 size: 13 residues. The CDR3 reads CASSPGQFYGYTF. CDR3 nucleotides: TGTGCCAGCAGCCCGGGACAGTTCTATGGCTACACCTTC.

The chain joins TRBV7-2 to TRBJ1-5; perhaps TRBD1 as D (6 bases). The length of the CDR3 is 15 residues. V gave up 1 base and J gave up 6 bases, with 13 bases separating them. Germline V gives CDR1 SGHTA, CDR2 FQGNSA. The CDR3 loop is CASSLDMGAGQPQHF. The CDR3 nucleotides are TGTGCCAGCAGCTTAGATATGGGGGCAGGTCAGCCCCAGCATTTT.

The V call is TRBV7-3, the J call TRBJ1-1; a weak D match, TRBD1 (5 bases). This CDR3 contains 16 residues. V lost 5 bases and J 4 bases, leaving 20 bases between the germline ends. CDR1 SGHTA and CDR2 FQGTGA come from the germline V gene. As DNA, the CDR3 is TGTGCCAGCAGCACCGACAGTTATTGGAAGAGCACTGAAGCTTTCTTT. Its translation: CASSTDSYWKSTEAFF. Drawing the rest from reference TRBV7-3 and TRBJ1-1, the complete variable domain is GAGVSQTPSNKVTEKGKYVELRCDPISGHTALYWYRQSLGQGPEFLIYFQGTGAADDSGLPNDRFFAVRPEGSVSTLKIQRTERGDSAVYLCASSTDSYWKSTEAFFGQGTRLTVV.

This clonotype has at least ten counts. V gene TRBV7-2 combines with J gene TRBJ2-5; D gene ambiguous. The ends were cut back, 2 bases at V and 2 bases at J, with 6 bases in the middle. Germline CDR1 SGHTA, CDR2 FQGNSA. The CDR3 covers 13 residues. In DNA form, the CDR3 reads TGTGCCAGCAGCTTAAACAGACAAGAGACCCAGTACTTC. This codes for CASSLNRQETQYF.

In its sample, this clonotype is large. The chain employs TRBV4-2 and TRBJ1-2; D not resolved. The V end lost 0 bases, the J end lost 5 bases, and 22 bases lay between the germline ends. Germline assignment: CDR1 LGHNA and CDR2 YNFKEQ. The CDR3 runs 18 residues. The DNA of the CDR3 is TGTGCCAGCAGCCAAGAAATATTAATATCCCTTAAAAATTATGGCTACACCTTC. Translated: CASSQEILISLKNYGYTF.

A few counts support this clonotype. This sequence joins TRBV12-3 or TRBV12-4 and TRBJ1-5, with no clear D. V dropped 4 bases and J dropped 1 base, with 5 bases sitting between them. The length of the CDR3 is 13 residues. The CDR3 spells CASSSESNQPQHF. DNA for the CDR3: TGTGCCAGCAGTTCCGAGAGCAATCAGCCCCAGCATTTT.

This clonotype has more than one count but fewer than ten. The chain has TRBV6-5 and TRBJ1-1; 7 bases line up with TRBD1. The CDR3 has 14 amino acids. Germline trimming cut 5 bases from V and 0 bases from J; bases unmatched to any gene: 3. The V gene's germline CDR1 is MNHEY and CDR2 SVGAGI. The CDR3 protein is CASSAGTVNTEAFF. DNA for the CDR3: TGTGCCAGCAGTGCCGGGACAGTGAACACTGAAGCTTTCTTT.

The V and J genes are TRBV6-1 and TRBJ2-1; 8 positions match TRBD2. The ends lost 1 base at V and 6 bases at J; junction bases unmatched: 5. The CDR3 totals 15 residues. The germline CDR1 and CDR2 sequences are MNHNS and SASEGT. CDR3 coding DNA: TGTGCCAGCAGTGAAGGGAGACTAGCGAGCAATGAGCAGTTCTTC. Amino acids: CASSEGRLASNEQFF.

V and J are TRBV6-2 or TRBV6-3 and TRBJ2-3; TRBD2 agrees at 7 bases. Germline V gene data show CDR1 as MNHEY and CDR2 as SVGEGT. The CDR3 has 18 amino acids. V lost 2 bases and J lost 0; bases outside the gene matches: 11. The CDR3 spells CASSYPTGREVSTDTQYF. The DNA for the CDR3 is TGTGCCAGCAGTTACCCCACGGGGAGGGAGGTTAGCACAGATACGCAGTATTTT.

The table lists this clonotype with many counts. In nucleotides, the CDR3 is TGTGCCAGCAGTCTCGGACGTGCTCGGGCCCAGCATTTT. This codes for CASSLGRARAQHF. The chain has TRBV7-8 and TRBJ1-5; no firm D call. The germline V and J ends were trimmed by 6 bases and 11 bases, with 17 bases remaining between them. The CDR3 is 13 residues long. CDR1 and CDR2 (germline): SGHVS, FQNEAQ.

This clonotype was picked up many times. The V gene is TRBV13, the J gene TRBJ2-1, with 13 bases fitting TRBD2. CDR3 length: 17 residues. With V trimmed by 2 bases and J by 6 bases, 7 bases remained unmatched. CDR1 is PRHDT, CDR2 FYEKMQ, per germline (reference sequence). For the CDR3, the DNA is TGTGCCAGCAGCTTATTGCTGGGACTAGCGGGGCTCAATGAGCAGTTCTTC. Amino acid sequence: CASSLLLGLAGLNEQFF.

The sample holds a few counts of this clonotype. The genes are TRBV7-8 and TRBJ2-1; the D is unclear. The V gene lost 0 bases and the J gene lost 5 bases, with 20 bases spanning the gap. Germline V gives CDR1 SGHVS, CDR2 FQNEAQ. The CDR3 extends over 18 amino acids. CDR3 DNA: TGTGCCAGCAGCTTAGCTCGTGTCTGGGGTAATGTGAACAATGAGCAGTTCTTC. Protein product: CASSLARVWGNVNNEQFF.

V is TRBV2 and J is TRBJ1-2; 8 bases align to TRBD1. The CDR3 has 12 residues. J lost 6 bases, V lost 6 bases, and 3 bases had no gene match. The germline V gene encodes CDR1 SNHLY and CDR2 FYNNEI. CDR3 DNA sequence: TGTGCCAGCAGACAGGGGGTCGATGGCTACACCTTC. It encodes CASRQGVDGYTF. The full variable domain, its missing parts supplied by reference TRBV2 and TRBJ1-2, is EPEVTQTPSHQVTQMGQEVILRCVPISNHLYFYWYRQILGQKVEFLVSFYNNEISEKSEIFDDQFSVERPDGSNFTLKIRSTKLEDSAMYFCASRQGVDGYTFGSGTRLTVV.

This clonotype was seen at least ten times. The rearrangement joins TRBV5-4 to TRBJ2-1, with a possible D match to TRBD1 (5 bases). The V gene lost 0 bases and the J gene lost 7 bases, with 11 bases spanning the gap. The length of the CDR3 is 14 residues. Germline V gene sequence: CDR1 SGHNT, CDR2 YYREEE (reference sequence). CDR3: CASSLDQGGNEQFF. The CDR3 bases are TGTGCCAGCAGCTTGGATCAGGGTGGGAATGAGCAGTTCTTC.

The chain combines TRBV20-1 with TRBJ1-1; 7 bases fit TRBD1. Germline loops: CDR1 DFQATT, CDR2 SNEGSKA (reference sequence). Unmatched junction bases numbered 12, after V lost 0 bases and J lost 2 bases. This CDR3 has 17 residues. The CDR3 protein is CSARDDSSRQGNTEAFF. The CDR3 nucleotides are TGCAGTGCTAGAGATGACAGTTCGCGACAGGGAAACACTGAAGCTTTCTTT.

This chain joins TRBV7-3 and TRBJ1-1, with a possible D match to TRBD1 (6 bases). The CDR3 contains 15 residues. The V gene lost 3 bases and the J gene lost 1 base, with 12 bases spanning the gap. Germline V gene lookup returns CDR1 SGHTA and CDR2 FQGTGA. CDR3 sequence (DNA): TGTGCCAGCAGCTTCGGTACAGGGACGAACACTGAAGCTTTCTTT. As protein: CASSFGTGTNTEAFF. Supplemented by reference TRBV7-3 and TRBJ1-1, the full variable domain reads GAGVSQTPSNKVTEKGKYVELRCDPISGHTALYWYRQSLGQGPEFLIYFQGTGAADDSGLPNDRFFAVRPEGSVSTLKIQRTERGDSAVYLCASSFGTGTNTEAFFGQGTRLTVV.

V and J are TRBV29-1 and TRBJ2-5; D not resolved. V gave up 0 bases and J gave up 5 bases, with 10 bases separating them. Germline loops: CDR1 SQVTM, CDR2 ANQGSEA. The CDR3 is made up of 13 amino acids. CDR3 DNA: TGCAGCGTTGAAGATCTCGGTCGGGAGACCCAGTACTTC. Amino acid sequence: CSVEDLGRETQYF.

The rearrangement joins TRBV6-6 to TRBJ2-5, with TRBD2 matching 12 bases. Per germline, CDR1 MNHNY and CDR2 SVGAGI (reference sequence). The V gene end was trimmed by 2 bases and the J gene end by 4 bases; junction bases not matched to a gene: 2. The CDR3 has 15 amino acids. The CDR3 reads CASSYTTSGGETQYF. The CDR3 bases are TGTGCCAGCAGTTACACGACTAGCGGGGGAGAGACCCAGTACTTC.

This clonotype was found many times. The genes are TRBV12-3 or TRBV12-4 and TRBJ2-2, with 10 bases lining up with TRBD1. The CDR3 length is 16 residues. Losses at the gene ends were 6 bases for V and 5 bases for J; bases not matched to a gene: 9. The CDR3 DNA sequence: TGTGCCAGCAGCTGGGGACAGGGGAATTTTACCGGGGAGCTGTTTTTT. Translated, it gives CASSWGQGNFTGELFF.

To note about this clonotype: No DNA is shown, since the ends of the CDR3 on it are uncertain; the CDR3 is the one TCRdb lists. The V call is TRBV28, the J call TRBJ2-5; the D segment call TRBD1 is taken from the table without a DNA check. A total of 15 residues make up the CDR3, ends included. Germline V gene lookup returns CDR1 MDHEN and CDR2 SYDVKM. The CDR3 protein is CASSFGEGEQETQYF.

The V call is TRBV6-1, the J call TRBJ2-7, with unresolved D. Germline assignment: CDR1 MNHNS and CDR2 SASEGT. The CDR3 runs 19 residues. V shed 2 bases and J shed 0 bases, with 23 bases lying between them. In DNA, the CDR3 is TGTGCCAGCAGTGAATGGAATCCACAGCTGAGCCCGAGCTCCTACGAGCAGTACTTC. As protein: CASSEWNPQLSPSSYEQYF.

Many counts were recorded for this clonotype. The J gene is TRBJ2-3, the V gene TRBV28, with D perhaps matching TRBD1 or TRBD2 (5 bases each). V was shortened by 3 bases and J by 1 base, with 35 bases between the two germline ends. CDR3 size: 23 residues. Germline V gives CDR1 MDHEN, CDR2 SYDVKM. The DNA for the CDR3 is TGTGCCAGCAGTTTTAGGGGCCCCTGGAAAGATAACTGGGGGTTCCCCCGCACAGATACGCAGTATTTT. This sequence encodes CASSFRGPWKDNWGFPRTDTQYF. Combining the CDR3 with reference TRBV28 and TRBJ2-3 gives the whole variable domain DVKVTQSSRYLVKRTGEKVFLECVQDMDHENMFWYRQDPGLGLRLIYFSYDVKMKEKGDIPEGYSVSREKKERFSLILESASTNQTSMYLCASSFRGPWKDNWGFPRTDTQYFGPGTRLTVL.

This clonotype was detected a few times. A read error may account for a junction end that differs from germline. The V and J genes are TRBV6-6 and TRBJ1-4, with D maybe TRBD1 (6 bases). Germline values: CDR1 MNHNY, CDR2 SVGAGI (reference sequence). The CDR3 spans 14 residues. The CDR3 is CASSELGMDSRCVF. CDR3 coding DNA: TGTGCCAGCAGTGAGCTCGGGATGGACAGTCGGTGTGTTTTT.

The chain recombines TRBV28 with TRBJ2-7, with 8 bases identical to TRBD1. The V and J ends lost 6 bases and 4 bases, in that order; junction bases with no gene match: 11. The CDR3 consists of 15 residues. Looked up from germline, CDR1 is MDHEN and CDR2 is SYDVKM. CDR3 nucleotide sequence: TGTGCCAGCAGCAAAATTCAGGGGGCGAAGTACGAGCAGTACTTC. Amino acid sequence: CASSKIQGAKYEQYF.